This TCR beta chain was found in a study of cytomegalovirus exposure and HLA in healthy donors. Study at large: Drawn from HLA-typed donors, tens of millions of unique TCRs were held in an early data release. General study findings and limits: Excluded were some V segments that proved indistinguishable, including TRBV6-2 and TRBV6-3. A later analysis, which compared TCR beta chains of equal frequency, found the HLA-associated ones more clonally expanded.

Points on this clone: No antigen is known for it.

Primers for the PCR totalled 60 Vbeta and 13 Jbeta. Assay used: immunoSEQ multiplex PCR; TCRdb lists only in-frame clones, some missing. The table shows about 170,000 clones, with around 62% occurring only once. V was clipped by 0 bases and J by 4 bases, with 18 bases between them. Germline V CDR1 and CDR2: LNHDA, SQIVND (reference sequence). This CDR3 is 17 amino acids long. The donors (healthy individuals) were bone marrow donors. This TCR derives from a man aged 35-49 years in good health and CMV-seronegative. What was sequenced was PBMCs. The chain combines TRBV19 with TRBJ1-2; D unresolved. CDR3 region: CASSIDQQAQRFYGYTF. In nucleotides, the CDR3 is TGTGCCAGTAGTATAGATCAGCAGGCACAAAGGTTCTATGGCTACACCTTC.